Listed below are T cell receptor beta chains from one sample, sequenced in a study of cytomegalovirus exposure and HLA in healthy donors. Measured with immunoSEQ multiplex PCR; TCRdb has only the in-frame clones, and not every one. The data show 82,000 or so clones, roughly 72% seen once. The sample taken for sequencing was PBMCs. Receptor source: a woman aged 45-65 years in good health and CMV-seropositive. Both conserved end residues are part of each CDR3. The D gene is left open where the match is weak. Expanded clones are given a class, and other clones once, few, many or no size at all.

v_call	d_call	clone_size	j_call	cdr3_nt	cdr3_aa
TRBV10-2	NA	NA	TRBJ2-1	TGCGCCAGCAGTGAAGGGGGCTCCTACAATGAGCAGTTCTTC	CASSEGGSYNEQFF
TRBV6-1	TRBD1	few	TRBJ1-1	TGTGCCAGCACGATGGGACAGGCGGGCACTGAAGCTTTCTTT	CASTMGQAGTEAFF
TRBV6-6	TRBD2	once	TRBJ2-7	TGTGCCAGTTCGGGACTAGCTACCTACGAGCAGTACTTC	CASSGLATYEQYF
TRBV7-9	NA	NA	TRBJ2-1	TGTGCCAGCAGCTTTGGGTGGCGGGACCGAAATGAGCAGTTCTTC	CASSFGWRDRNEQFF
TRBV28	TRBD1	NA	TRBJ1-2	TGTGCCAGCAGCTCTGCGGGGGGAGGGGGCGGCTACACCTTC	CASSSAGGGGGYTF
TRBV6-4	NA	medium-sized	TRBJ2-3	TGTGCCAGCAGTACGGGTCATGTCGATACGCAGTATTTT	CASSTGHVDTQYF
TRBV4-1	NA	NA	TRBJ2-5	TGCGCCAGCAGCCAAGATCCGGCCGGGGCGAGGGGGGAGACCCAGTACTTC	CASSQDPAGARGETQYF
TRBV7-9	NA	NA	TRBJ2-2	TGTGCCAGCAGAGGACAGACGAACACCGGGGAGCTGTTTTTT	CASRGQTNTGELFF
TRBV6-6	NA	NA	TRBJ1-4	TGTGCCAGCAGCCCGGGGGTACCCTCTAATGAAAAACTGTTTTTT	CASSPGVPSNEKLFF
TRBV7-8	NA	NA	TRBJ2-7	TGTGCCAGCAGCTTAGCAGGGAGGAACGAGCAGTACTTC	CASSLAGRNEQYF
TRBV5-8	NA	NA	TRBJ2-6	TGTGCCAGCAGCTTGTTTCTGGAGTCTTCTGGGGCCAACGTCCTGACTTTC	CASSLFLESSGANVLTF
TRBV28	NA	NA	TRBJ2-7	TGTGCCAGCGGGTTTGGACAGTTATACGTGCAGTACTTC	CASGFGQLYVQYF
TRBV2	NA	NA	TRBJ1-1	TGTGCCAGCAGTGAGGCGCGAGGGGGGAACACTGAAGCTTTCTTT	CASSEARGGNTEAFF
TRBV5-8	TRBD1	NA	TRBJ1-4	TGTGCCAGCAGCTTGAGAGGGACAGGGATTAATGAAAAACTGTTTTTT	CASSLRGTGINEKLFF
TRBV6-5	NA	NA	TRBJ1-2	TGTGCCAGCAGTCCCGGGGTCTATGGCTACACCTTC	CASSPGVYGYTF
TRBV19	TRBD1	few	TRBJ1-1	TGTGCCAGTAAACGACAGGGGACGGACACTGAAGCTTTCTTT	CASKRQGTDTEAFF
TRBV28	NA	NA	TRBJ1-5	TGTGCCAGCAGTCATAGCAATCAGCCCCAGCATTTT	CASSHSNQPQHF
TRBV7-8	NA	NA	TRBJ1-5	TGTGCCAGCAGCTTAGCCGACAGGATCGATCAGCCCCAGCATTTT	CASSLADRIDQPQHF
TRBV2	NA	NA	TRBJ1-4	TGTGCCAGCATGGACCTTGGGGCTTCTAATGAAAAACTGTTTTTT	CASMDLGASNEKLFF
TRBV9	NA	NA	TRBJ1-3	TGTGCCAGCAGCGTCGACAGTTGGTCTGGAAACACCATATATTTT	CASSVDSWSGNTIYF
TRBV27	NA	NA	TRBJ2-7	TGTGCCAGCAGTTTACGGCCAGGGGTGGGGTACGAGCAGTACTTC	CASSLRPGVGYEQYF
TRBV28	TRBD2	NA	TRBJ2-3	TGTGCCAGCAGTTTAGGGTGGCGGGAGTGGGGAGCAGATACGCAGTATTTT	CASSLGWREWGADTQYF
TRBV11-2	TRBD1	few	TRBJ1-2	TGTGCCAGCAGCTTAACAGGGGGCCCAGAAGACTATGGCTACACCTTC	CASSLTGGPEDYGYTF
TRBV5-1	TRBD1	few	TRBJ2-7	TGCGCCAGCAAACTAGTCCCCTGGGTCGGGACAGGTAACGAGCAGTACTTC	CASKLVPWVGTGNEQYF
TRBV6-5	NA	NA	TRBJ1-1	TGTGCCAGCAGTTACAATCGGCAGGGCTCTGAAGCTTTCTTT	CASSYNRQGSEAFF
TRBV11-2	TRBD2	once	TRBJ2-7	TGTGCCAGCAGCTTAGCCTCGGTAGCGGGACTCCACGAGCAGTACTTC	CASSLASVAGLHEQYF
TRBV2	TRBD2	NA	TRBJ2-1	TGTGCCAGCAGTGACGCGGGACTAGCGGGAGATCTTGAGCAGTTCTTC	CASSDAGLAGDLEQFF
TRBV28	TRBD1	NA	TRBJ1-2	TGTGCCAGCAGCTCCGGACAGGGCTATGGCTACACCTTC	CASSSGQGYGYTF